The next 13 T cell receptor beta chains were all read from a single sample in a study of T cell responses to AZD1222 COVID-19 vaccine. The table came from immunoSEQ multiplex PCR; TCRdb's copy has only in-frame clones and leaves some out. The table records some 88,000 clones, about nine tenths of them present only once. The sample consisted of peripheral blood, taken 28 days after the second AZD1222 dose. The receptors originated from an adult who received the AZD1222 COVID-19 vaccine.

The rearrangement uses TRBV19 and TRBJ1-3; the D gene is possibly TRBD1 (6 bases). The germline V and J ends were trimmed by 1 base and 0 bases, with 7 bases remaining between them. Germline V gene data show CDR1 as LNHDA and CDR2 as SQIVND (reference sequence). This CDR3 comprises 15 residues. This CDR3 reads CASSIGQVSGNTIYF. Here the CDR3 DNA reads TGTGCCAGTAGTATAGGACAGGTCTCTGGAAACACCATATATTTT.

The V call is TRBV18, the J call TRBJ1-2; possibly TRBD1 for D (5 bases). The CDR3 length is 16 residues. V lost 3 bases and J lost 2, with 16 bases in between. Germline-derived CDR1 and CDR2 are KGHSH and LQKENI. This chain's CDR3 is CASSPSPFGANYGYTF. CDR3 DNA sequence: TGTGCCAGCTCACCGTCACCATTTGGGGCCAACTATGGCTACACCTTC.

This clone was recorded only once. The chain carries TRBV9 and TRBJ2-1; 10 positions agree with TRBD2. The germline gives CDR1 SGDLS, CDR2 YYNGEE. Germline trimming cut 0 bases from V and 7 bases from J; bases unmatched to any gene: 4. This CDR3 has 15 amino acids. CDR3: CASSVDPAGGNEQFF. In nucleotides, the CDR3 is TGTGCCAGCAGCGTAGATCCAGCGGGGGGGAATGAGCAGTTCTTC.

The chain carries TRBV7-9 and TRBJ1-2; the D is unclear. This CDR3 contains 12 residues. Trimming removed 5 bases at V and 3 bases at J, with 7 bases between. Germline assignment: CDR1 SEHNR and CDR2 FQNEAQ (reference sequence). The CDR3 DNA is TGTGCCAGCAGCAGCGAAGACTATGGCTACACCTTC. Translated, it gives CASSSEDYGYTF. Complete variable domain (other parts from reference TRBV7-9 and TRBJ1-2): DTGVSQNPRHKITKRGQNVTFRCDPISEHNRLYWYRQTLGQGPEFLTYFQNEAQLEKSRLLSDRFSAERPKGSFSTLEIQRTEQGDSAMYLCASSSEDYGYTFGSGTRLTVV.

The CDR3 nucleotides are TGTGCCAGCAGCCAGAGATACGGGAACTCAAACCCCTTCGAGCAGTACTTC. It encodes CASSQRYGNSNPFEQYF. The V call is TRBV3-1 (or the pseudogene TRBV3-2), the J call TRBJ2-7, with D possibly TRBD2 on 5 matching bases. The CDR3 sequence is 17 residues long. V dropped 3 bases and J dropped 6 bases, with 24 bases sitting between them. Germline CDR1 and CDR2: LGHDT and YNNKEL (reference sequence).

The chain carries TRBV7-3 and TRBJ2-3; 7 bases align to TRBD2. With V trimmed by 2 bases and J by 0 bases, 2 bases remained unmatched. This CDR3 contains 15 residues. CDR1 and CDR2 (germline): SGHTA, FQGTGA. CDR3 nucleotides: TGTGCCAGCAGCTTAGGGGGGGTTAGCACAGATACGCAGTATTTT. This encodes CASSLGGVSTDTQYF.

The chain recombines TRBV5-1 with TRBJ1-4, with 10 bases that match TRBD1. J was trimmed by 8 bases and V by 4 bases; bases with no gene match: 8. CDR3 length: 15 residues. CDR1 and CDR2 (germline): SGHRS, YFSETQ. Here the CDR3 DNA reads TGCGCCAGCAGCACGGGGGACAGGGGAAACGAAAAACTGTTTTTT. Amino acids: CASSTGDRGNEKLFF.

This rearrangement joins TRBV11-2 to TRBJ2-1, with 11 bases lining up with TRBD1. The CDR3 extends over 16 amino acids. Looked up from germline, CDR1 is SGHAT and CDR2 is FQNNGV. Germline trimming cut 5 bases from V and 4 bases from J; bases unmatched to any gene: 7. The CDR3, as DNA: TGTGCCAGCAGCCCTGGACAGGGGGCCCAGTACAATGAGCAGTTCTTC. Translated, it gives CASSPGQGAQYNEQFF.

This sequence joins TRBV7-2 and TRBJ2-7; D gene uncertain. The V end lost 5 bases, the J end lost 1 base, and 12 bases lay between the germline ends. This CDR3 comprises 14 residues. CDR1 SGHTA and CDR2 FQGNSA come from the germline V gene. CDR3 in amino acids: CASSPHGLSYEQYF. The CDR3 DNA reads as TGTGCCAGCAGCCCCCACGGGCTATCCTACGAGCAGTACTTC.

The chain is built from TRBV18 and TRBJ1-2; 9 bases fit TRBD1. The CDR3 totals 15 residues. The J segment lost 6 bases and the V segment lost 6 bases, leaving 11 bases of the junction unmatched. Germline V gene lookup returns CDR1 KGHSH and CDR2 LQKENI. The CDR3 nucleotides are TGTGCCAGCTCCCGGGGGACAGGGCCTAATGATGGCTACACCTTC. Amino acids: CASSRGTGPNDGYTF.

The chain employs TRBV5-4 and TRBJ2-3; the D is unclear. This CDR3 spans 12 amino acids. Germline assignment: CDR1 SGHNT and CDR2 YYREEE (reference sequence). Trimming left V 2 bases short and J 7 bases short, with 8 bases between. CDR3 loop: CASSFGPNTQYF. CDR3 sequence (DNA): TGTGCCAGCAGCTTTGGCCCGAATACGCAGTATTTT.

The chain is built from TRBV3-1 (or the pseudogene TRBV3-2) and TRBJ2-7; the match to TRBD2 covers 7 bases. Germline assignment: CDR1 LGHDT and CDR2 YNNKEL (reference sequence). V shed 0 bases, J shed 2 bases, and the junction held 1 base outside the gene matches. The CDR3 extends over 14 amino acids. The CDR3 protein is CASSQEAGPYEQYF. CDR3 nucleotide sequence: TGTGCCAGCAGCCAAGAAGCGGGACCCTACGAGCAGTACTTC.

V is TRBV27 and J is TRBJ1-1; D might be TRBD1 (6 bases). The germline V gene encodes CDR1 MNHEY and CDR2 SMNVEV (reference sequence). V lost 6 bases to trimming and J lost 5 bases, with 16 bases between them. This CDR3 is 14 amino acids long. The DNA of the CDR3 is TGTGCCAGCAGCCCGGGACAACTTCAAACTGAAGCTTTCTTT. Its translation: CASSPGQLQTEAFF.